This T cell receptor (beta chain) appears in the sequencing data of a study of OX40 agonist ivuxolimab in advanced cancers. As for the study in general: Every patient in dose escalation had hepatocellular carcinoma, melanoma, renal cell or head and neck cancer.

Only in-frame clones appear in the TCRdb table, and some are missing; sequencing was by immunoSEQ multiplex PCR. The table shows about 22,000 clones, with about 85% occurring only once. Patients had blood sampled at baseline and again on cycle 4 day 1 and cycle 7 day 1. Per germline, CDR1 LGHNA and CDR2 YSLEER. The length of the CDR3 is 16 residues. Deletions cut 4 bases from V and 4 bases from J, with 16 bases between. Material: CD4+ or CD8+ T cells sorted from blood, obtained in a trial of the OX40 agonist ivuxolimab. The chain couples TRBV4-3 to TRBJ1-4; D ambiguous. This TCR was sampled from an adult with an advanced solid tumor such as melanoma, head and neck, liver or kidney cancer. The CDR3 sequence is CASSPTPGSLNEKLFF. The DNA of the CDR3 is TGCGCCAGCAGCCCTACCCCCGGCAGTCTTAATGAAAAACTGTTTTTT.